Detailed here is one T cell receptor (beta chain). The junction departs from germline at one end; a sequencing error may be responsible. The CDR3 loop spans 16 amino acids. This sample's RNA came from whole unsorted tissue. Distant lung tissue was collected more than 3 cm away from the tumor edge. The library came from three nested PCR rounds adapted from ARM-PCR protocols. TCRdb re-called the multiplex PCR reads through MiXCR, storing one row per CDR3 protein. This sample yields about 80,000 distinct CDR3 sequences, of which approximately 78% are seen a single time; around half belongs to the top ten. These data are taken from a study of tumor and adjacent non-tumor tissue in lung cancer. On the study more broadly: Patients comprised roughly 12 adenocarcinoma, a couple of squamous cell carcinoma and 1 small cell lung cancer. Each sample yielded roughly 4 million productive TCRbeta reads on average.

Sequencing was done on a sample of distant non-tumor lung tissue. J is TRBJ1-5 and V is TRBV12-3 or TRBV12-4, with TRBD1 matching 9 bases. This receptor was taken from a man aged 55 to 70 with non-small cell lung cancer. The CDR3 sequence is CVSSPLGTGSNQPQHF. For the CDR3, the DNA is TGTGTCAGCAGTCCCCTCGGGACAGGGAGCAATCAGCCTCAGCATTTT.